Below, 3 T cell receptor beta chains from the same sample are listed, as sequenced in a study of blood T cell repertoires in COVID-19. Profiled with immunoSEQ multiplex PCR; TCRdb holds only in-frame clones, not every one. The table has about 140,000 clones, around 73% seen once. The sequenced material came from peripheral blood. The source of these receptors is a man aged 60 to 75 who had recovered from COVID-19.

About this clone itself: Other DNA sequences from this sample encode an identical CDR3 as well. The chain carries TRBV5-1 and TRBJ2-5; 10 positions match TRBD2. The CDR3 contains 16 residues. CDR1 is SGHRS, CDR2 YFSETQ, per germline. After removal of 0 bases from V and 2 bases from J, the junction contained 4 bases not matched to a gene. The CDR3 reads CASSLAASGGQETQYF. The DNA of the CDR3 is TGCGCCAGCAGCTTGGCCGCTAGCGGGGGACAAGAGACCCAGTACTTC.

The chain carries TRBV6-5 and TRBJ1-4; perhaps TRBD1 as D (5 bases). The germline CDR1 and CDR2 sequences are MNHEY and SVGAGI. Trimming took off 8 bases at V and 7 bases at J, with 20 bases between the two ends. The CDR3 runs 15 residues. CDR3 protein: CASLSTPYGGEKLFF. CDR3 nucleotides: TGTGCCAGCCTCTCTACCCCTTACGGGGGTGAAAAACTGTTTTTT.

This clone showed up just once. The chain combines TRBV6-2 or TRBV6-3 with TRBJ2-3, with D maybe TRBD1 (5 bases). CDR1 MNHEY and CDR2 SVGEGT come from the germline V gene. The length of the CDR3 is 16 residues. V lost 2 bases to trimming and J lost 0 bases, with 12 bases between them. The CDR3 is CASSYGVQGSTDTQYF. The CDR3 coding sequence is TGTGCCAGCAGTTACGGCGTCCAGGGAAGCACAGATACGCAGTATTTT.